This T cell receptor (beta chain) came from a study of blood T cells in healthy people across ages. Looking at the study overall: Per two T cells, about one barcoded beta molecule was captured through template switching.

A word on this clonotype: Its antigen is as yet unknown.

The germline CDR1 and CDR2 sequences are DFQATT and SNEGSKA (reference sequence). The CDR3 contains 18 residues. Trimming removed 6 bases from V and 7 bases from J; junction bases left unmatched: 15. Primers used in a second PCR of about 6 to 11 cycles were a sample-barcoded 5' primer and a J-beta primer mix. A template-switch adaptor containing 12 random nucleotides labeled each cDNA molecule. TCRdb fed the 5' RACE reads into MiXCR, producing one record per CDR3 protein. The sample records more than 1.4 million distinct CDR3 sequences, roughly 45% being singletons. Study results and limitations: Naive T cell percentage and TCR beta diversity correlated strongly. Older age went with lower TCR beta diversity per million T cells, in a roughly linear way.

This TCR was sampled from a woman between 18 and 29 years old in good health. The genes are TRBV20-1 and TRBJ2-2, with 15 positions matching TRBD2. The material sequenced was blood. The CDR3 sequence is CSAKKTGLAGGFGGELFF. The CDR3 bases are TGCAGTGCCAAGAAGACGGGACTAGCGGGAGGATTTGGCGGGGAGCTGTTTTTT.